Listed below are T cell receptor beta chains from one sample, sequenced in a study of regulatory T cells in long-lasting Graves disease. Each CDR3 protein is one row after TCRdb ran MiXCR on the multiplex PCR reads. The profile shows some 250,000 distinct CDR3 sequences, around 17% of them singletons. The sample consisted of peripheral blood mononuclear cells (PBMCs), taken at new diagnosis, from a patient treated with antithyroid drugs. The receptors stem from a female donor with Graves disease. The CDR3 runs from the conserved cysteine through the conserved F or W. A D gene is named only where the DNA matches it firmly. The size entry is marked missing in some rows and otherwise reads once, few, many or a size class.

TRBV20-1	-	TRBJ1-1	many	CSAGSGANTEAFF	TGCAGTGCTGGATCAGGAGCCAACACTGAAGCTTTCTTT
TRBV7-9	-	TRBJ2-7	many	CASSLTPTYEQYF	TGTGCCAGCAGCTTAACCCCAACTTACGAGCAGTACTTC
TRBV19	-	TRBJ1-2	many	CASSTQGGGYTF	TGTGCCAGTAGTACACAGGGTGGCGGCTACACCTTC
TRBV11-3	-	TRBJ2-7	many	CASSPEGGHTNEQYF	TGTGCCAGCAGCCCCGAAGGGGGACACACAAACGAGCAGTACTTC
TRBV2	-	TRBJ2-3	once	CASRDGRADTQYF	TGTGCCAGCAGGGACGGACGGGCAGATACGCAGTATTTT
TRBV2	-	TRBJ1-5	-	CASILVGETRQPRHF	TGTGCCAGCATTCTAGTAGGAGAGACCCGGCAGCCCCGGCATTTT
TRBV15	-	TRBJ2-3	many	CATSRAKLTDTQYF	TGTGCCACCAGCAGAGCAAAGCTAACAGATACGCAGTATTTT
TRBV20-1	TRBD1	TRBJ1-2	many	CSAINAARQGEGYGYTF	TGCAGTGCTATTAATGCCGCCAGACAGGGCGAAGGCTATGGCTACACCTTC
TRBV6-1	-	TRBJ2-1	many	CASRDWRANNEQFF	TGTGCCAGCAGGGACTGGCGGGCGAACAATGAGCAGTTCTTC
TRBV7-9	-	TRBJ1-5	-	CASSLASGTSQHF	TGTGCCAGCAGCTTAGCCTCAGGGACGTCCCAGCATTTT
TRBV27	TRBD1	TRBJ2-1	many	CASSLRTGGYNEQFF	TGTGCCAGCAGTTTACGGACAGGGGGCTACAATGAGCAGTTCTTC
TRBV20-1	-	TRBJ1-2	-	CSARDRLSDGYTF	TGCAGTGCACGAGACAGGCTATCCGATGGCTACACCTTC
TRBV20-1	TRBD2	TRBJ2-7	many	CSATRLAGHRIYEQYF	TGCAGTGCCACCAGACTAGCGGGGCATAGGATCTACGAGCAGTACTTC
TRBV15	-	TRBJ1-3	few	CATSKDRAGNTIYF	TGTGCCACCAGCAAAGACCGGGCTGGAAACACCATATATTTT
TRBV6-1	-	TRBJ1-6	many	CASSDMLAGSNSPLHF	TGTGCCAGCAGTGACATGTTGGCAGGGTCGAATTCACCCCTCCACTTT
TRBV19	TRBD1	TRBJ1-5	-	CASSANRGPYSNQPQHF	TGTGCCAGTAGTGCCAACAGGGGGCCCTATAGCAATCAGCCCCAGCATTTT
TRBV9	-	TRBJ2-3	-	CASSVGEWDTQYF	TGTGCCAGCAGCGTAGGGGAGTGGGATACGCAGTATTTT
TRBV20-1	TRBD2	TRBJ2-5	many	CSAGGSGSGETQYF	TGCAGTGCGGGGGGTAGCGGGAGTGGGGAGACCCAGTACTTC
TRBV11-2	TRBD1	TRBJ1-2	-	CASSSGQGGKGYTF	TGTGCCAGCAGCTCGGGACAGGGGGGTAAAGGCTACACCTTC
TRBV6-2/TRBV6-3	TRBD2	TRBJ2-3	few	CASSYSIGGPSGRNTQYF	TGTGCCAGCAGTTACTCGATCGGCGGCCCTAGCGGGAGGAATACGCAGTATTTT
TRBV6-5	-	TRBJ1-5	many	CASSYSIRANQPQHF	TGTGCCAGCAGTTACTCGATCAGGGCCAATCAGCCCCAGCATTTT
TRBV6-4	TRBD1	TRBJ1-2	-	CASSGEPGQGQNYGYTF	TGTGCCAGCAGTGGCGAACCGGGACAGGGTCAGAACTATGGCTACACCTTC
TRBV16	-	TRBJ1-1	many	CASSHTGGNTEAFF	TGTGCCAGCAGCCATACGGGGGGCAACACTGAAGCTTTCTTT
TRBV3-1	-	TRBJ2-2	many	CASSQSGLSGELFF	TGTGCCAGCAGCCAAAGTGGACTGAGCGGGGAGCTGTTTTTT